The TCR beta chain described here comes from a study of T cell responses to AZD1222 COVID-19 vaccine. Study outcomes and limitations: Reports indicate that nearly half of spike-specific TCRs are directed at unmutated variant regions. No day 14 peak samples; only post-peak repertoires were characterized. Spike as a whole was targeted by vaccine-associated CD4 TCRs, dominant at 160-218 and 743-854.

For this clone: Antigen: not known.

Assay used: immunoSEQ multiplex PCR; TCRdb lists only in-frame clones, some missing. The sample holds more than 75,000 clones; around 93% are singletons and the top ten take around 6.8%. This CDR3 region has 14 residues. Trimming shortened V by 8 bases and J by 0 bases, and 11 bases separated the two germline ends. Germline values: CDR1 ENHRY, CDR2 SYGVKD. The chain is built from TRBV10-3 and TRBJ1-3; D unclear. The receptor was isolated from an adult in good health. Sequencing was performed on peripheral blood, taken on day 0 of AZD1222 vaccination. CDR3 amino acids: CAIAHGSSGNTIYF. The CDR3 nucleotides are TGTGCCATCGCCCACGGAAGCTCTGGAAACACCATATATTTT.